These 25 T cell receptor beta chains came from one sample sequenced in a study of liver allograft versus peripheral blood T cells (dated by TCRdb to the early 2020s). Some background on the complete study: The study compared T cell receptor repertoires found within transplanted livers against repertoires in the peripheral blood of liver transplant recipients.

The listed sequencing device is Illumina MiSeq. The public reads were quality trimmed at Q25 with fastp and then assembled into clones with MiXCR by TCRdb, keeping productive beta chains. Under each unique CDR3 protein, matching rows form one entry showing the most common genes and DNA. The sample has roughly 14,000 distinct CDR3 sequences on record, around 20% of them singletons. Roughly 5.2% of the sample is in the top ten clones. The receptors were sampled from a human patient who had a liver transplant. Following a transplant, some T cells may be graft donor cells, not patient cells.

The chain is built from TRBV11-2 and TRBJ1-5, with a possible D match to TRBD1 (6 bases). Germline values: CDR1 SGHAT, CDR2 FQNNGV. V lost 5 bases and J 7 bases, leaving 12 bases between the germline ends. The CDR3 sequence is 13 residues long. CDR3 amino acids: CASSQQGEQPQHF. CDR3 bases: TGTGCCAGCAGCCAACAGGGAGAACAGCCCCAGCATTTT. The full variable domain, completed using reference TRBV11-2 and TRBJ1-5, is EAGVAQSPRYKIIEKRQSVAFWCNPISGHATLYWYQQILGQGPKLLIQFQNNGVVDDSQLPKDRFSAERLKGVDSTLKIQPAKLEDSAVYLCASSQQGEQPQHFGDGTRLSIL.

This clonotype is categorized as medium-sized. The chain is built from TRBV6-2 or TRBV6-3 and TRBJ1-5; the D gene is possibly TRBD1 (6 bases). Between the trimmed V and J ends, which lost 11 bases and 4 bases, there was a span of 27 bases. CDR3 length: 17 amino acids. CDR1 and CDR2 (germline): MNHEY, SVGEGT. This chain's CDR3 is CASQLRGGAVKNQPQHF. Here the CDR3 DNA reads TGTGCCTCCCAGTTACGAGGGGGAGCGGTTAAAAATCAGCCCCAGCATTTT.

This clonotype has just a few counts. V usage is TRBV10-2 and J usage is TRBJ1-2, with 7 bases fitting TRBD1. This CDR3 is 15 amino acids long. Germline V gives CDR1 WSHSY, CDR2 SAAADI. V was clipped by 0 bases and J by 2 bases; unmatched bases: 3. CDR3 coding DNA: TGCGCCAGCAGTGAGTCCGTGACAGGGAACTATGGCTACACCTTC. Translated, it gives CASSESVTGNYGYTF.

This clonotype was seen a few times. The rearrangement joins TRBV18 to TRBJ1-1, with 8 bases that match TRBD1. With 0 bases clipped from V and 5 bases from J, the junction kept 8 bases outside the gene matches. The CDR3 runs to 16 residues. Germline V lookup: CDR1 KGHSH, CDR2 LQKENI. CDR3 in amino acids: CASSPPANRGSTEAFF. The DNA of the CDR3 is TGTGCCAGCTCACCACCGGCAAACAGGGGGAGTACTGAAGCTTTCTTT.

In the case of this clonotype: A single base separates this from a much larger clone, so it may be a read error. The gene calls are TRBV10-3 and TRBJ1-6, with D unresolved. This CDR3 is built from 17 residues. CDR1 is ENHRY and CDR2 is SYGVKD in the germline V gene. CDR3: CASSFGPGSSYDSPLHF. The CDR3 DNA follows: TGTGCCAGCAGTTTCGGGCCGGGTAGCTCCTATGATTCACCCCTCCACTTT.

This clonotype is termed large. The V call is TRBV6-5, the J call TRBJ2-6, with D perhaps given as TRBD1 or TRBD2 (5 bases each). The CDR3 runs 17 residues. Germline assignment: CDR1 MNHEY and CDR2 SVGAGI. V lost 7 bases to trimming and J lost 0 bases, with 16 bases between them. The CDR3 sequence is CASNPGQGDSGANVLTF. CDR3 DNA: TGTGCCAGCAACCCCGGGCAGGGAGACTCTGGGGCCAACGTCCTGACTTTC.

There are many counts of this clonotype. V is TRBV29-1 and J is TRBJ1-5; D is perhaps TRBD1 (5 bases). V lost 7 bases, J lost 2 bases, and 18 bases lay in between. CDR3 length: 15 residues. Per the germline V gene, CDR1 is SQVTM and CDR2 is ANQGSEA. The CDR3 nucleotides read TGCAGCGCCCTGGCTACGGGGCAGGGCAATCAGCCCCAGCATTTT. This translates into CSALATGQGNQPQHF.

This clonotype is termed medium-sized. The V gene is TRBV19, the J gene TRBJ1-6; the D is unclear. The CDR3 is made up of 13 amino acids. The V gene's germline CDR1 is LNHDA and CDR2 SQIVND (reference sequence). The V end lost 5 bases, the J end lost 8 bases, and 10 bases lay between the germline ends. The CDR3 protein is CASSGSPYSPLHF. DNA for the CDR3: TGTGCCAGTAGTGGCAGCCCCTATTCACCCCTCCACTTT.

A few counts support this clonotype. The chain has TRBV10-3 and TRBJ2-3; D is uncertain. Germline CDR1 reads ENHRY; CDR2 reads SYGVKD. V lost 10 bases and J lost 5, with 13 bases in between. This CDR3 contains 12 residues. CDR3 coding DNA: TGTGCCACCGGGTCCTCGGGAGATACGCAGTATTTT. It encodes CATGSSGDTQYF.

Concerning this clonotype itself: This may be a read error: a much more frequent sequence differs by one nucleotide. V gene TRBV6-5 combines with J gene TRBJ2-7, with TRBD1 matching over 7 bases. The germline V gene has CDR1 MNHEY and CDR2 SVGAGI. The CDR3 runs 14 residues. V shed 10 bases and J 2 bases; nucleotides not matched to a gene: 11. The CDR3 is CAIRPSGQTYEQYF. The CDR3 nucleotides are TGTGCCATCAGGCCTTCGGGACAGACCTACGAGCAGTACTTC.

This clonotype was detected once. The CDR3 DNA reads TGCAGTGCTTCCCAGGGCAGGTACGAGCAGTACTTC. Residues: CSASQGRYEQYF. This chain joins TRBV20-1 and TRBJ2-7, with D possibly being TRBD1 (5 bases). This CDR3 is 12 amino acids long. Trimming removed 5 bases from V and 4 bases from J, with 12 bases in between. Germline-derived CDR1 and CDR2 are DFQATT and SNEGSKA (reference sequence).

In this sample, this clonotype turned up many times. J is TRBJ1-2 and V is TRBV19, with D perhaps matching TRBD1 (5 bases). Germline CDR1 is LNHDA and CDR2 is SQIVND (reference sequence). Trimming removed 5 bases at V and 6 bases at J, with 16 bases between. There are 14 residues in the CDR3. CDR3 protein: CASSPTFREDGYTF. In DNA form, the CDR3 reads TGTGCCAGTAGTCCCACCTTCAGGGAAGATGGCTACACCTTC.

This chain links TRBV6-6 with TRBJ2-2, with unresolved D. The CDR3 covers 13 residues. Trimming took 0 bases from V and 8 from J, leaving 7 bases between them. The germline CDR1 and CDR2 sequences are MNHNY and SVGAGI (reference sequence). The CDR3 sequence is CASSYSSRGELFF. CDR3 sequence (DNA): TGTGCCAGCAGTTACTCGTCTCGGGGGGAGCTGTTTTTT.

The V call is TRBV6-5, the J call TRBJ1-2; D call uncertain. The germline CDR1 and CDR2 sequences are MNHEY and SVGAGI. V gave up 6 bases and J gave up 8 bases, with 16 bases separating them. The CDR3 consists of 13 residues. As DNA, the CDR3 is TGTGCCAGCAGATCAACAACCGGAGGGGGCTACACCTTC. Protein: CASRSTTGGGYTF.

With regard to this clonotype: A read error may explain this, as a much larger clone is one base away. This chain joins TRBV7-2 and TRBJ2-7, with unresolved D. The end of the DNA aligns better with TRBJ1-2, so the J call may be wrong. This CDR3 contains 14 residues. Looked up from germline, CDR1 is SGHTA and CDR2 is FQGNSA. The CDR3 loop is CASSLNRDSYGYTF. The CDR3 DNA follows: TGTGCCAGCAGTCTTAACCGGGATTCATACGGCTACACCTTC.

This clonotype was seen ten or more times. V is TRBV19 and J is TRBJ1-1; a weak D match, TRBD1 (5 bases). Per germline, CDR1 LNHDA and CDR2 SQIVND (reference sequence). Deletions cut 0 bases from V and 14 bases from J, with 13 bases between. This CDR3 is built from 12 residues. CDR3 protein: CASSIDPTDTFF. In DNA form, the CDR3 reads TGTGCCAGTAGTATAGATCCGACAGATACGTTCTTT.

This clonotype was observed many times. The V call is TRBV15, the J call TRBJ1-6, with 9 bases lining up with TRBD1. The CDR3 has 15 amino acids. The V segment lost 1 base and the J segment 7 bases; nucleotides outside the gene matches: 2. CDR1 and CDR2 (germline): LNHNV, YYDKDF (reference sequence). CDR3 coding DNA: TGTGCCACCAGCAGAGGGACAGGGGAGAATTCACCCCTCCACTTT. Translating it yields CATSRGTGENSPLHF.

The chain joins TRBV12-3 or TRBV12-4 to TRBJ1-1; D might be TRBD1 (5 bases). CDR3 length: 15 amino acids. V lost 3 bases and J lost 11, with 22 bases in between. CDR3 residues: CASSFGALRDHYAFF. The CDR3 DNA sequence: TGTGCCAGCAGTTTTGGGGCCCTTCGTGACCACTACGCTTTCTTT.

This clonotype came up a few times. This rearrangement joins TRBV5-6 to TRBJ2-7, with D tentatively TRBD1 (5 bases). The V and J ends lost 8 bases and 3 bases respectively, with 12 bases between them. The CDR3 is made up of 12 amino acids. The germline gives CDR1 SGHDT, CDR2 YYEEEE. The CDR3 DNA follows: TGTGCCAGTTCCGTCGACAGCTACGAGCAGTACTTC. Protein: CASSVDSYEQYF.

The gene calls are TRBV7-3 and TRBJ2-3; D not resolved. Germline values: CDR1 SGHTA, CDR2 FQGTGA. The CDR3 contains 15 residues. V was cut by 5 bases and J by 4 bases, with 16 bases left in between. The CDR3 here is CASSVDPTRADTQYF. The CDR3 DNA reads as TGTGCCAGCAGCGTGGACCCGACTCGGGCAGATACGCAGTATTTT. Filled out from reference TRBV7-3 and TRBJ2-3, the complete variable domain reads GAGVSQTPSNKVTEKGKYVELRCDPISGHTALYWYRQSLGQGPEFLIYFQGTGAADDSGLPNDRFFAVRPEGSVSTLKIQRTERGDSAVYLCASSVDPTRADTQYFGPGTRLTVL.

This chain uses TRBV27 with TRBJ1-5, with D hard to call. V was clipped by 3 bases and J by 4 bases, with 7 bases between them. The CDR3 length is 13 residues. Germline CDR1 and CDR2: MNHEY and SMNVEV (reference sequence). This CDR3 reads CASSFRENQPQHF. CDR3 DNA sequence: TGTGCCAGCAGTTTCCGGGAGAATCAGCCCCAGCATTTT.

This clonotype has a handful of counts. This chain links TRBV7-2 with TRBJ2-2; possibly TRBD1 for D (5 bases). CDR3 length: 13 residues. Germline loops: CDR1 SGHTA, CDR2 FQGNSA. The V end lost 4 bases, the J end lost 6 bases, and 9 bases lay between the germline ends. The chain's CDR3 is CASSSKTAGELFF. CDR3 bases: TGTGCCAGCAGCTCAAAGACAGCCGGGGAGCTGTTTTTT.

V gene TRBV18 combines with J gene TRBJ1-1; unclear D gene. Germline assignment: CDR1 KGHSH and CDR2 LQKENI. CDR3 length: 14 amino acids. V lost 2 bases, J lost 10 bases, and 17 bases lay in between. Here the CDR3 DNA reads TGTGCCAGCTCACCAACGGTCAAGCAGGAGGTAGCTTTCTTT. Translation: CASSPTVKQEVAFF.

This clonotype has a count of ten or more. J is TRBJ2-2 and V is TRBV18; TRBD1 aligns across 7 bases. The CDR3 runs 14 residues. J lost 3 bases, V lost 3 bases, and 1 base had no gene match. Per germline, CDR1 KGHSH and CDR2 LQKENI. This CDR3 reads CASSPTGDTGELFF. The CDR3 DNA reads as TGTGCCAGCTCACCCACAGGGGACACCGGGGAGCTGTTTTTT. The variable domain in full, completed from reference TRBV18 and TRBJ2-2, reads NAGVMQNPRHLVRRRGQEARLRCSPMKGHSHVYWYRQLPEEGLKFMVYLQKENIIDESGMPKERFSAEFPKEGPSILRIQQVVRGDSAAYFCASSPTGDTGELFFGEGSRLTVL.

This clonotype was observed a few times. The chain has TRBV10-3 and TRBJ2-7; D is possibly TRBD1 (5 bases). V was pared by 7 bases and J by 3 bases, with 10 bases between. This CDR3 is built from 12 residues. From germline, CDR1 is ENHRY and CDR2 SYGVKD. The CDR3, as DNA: TGTGCCATCAAGGACACCTACTACGAGCAGTACTTC. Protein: CAIKDTYYEQYF.